This record covers a single T cell receptor beta chain. Generated by immunoSEQ multiplex PCR, the TCRdb table keeps only in-frame clones and is missing some. The sample carries around 400,000 clones, about 91% recorded once. This sample is part of a study of Ad26.COV2.S vaccination and SARS-CoV-2 variants. Study information: Intramuscular Ad26.COV2.S at 5x10^10 or 1x10^11 viral particles.

Treatment given: some 20 received Ad26.COV2.S at low or high dose, single or two shots; roughly five received placebo; per-sample allocation not given. The investigators took samples on day 63 after the first vaccine or placebo injection. Unmatched junction bases numbered 8, after V lost 0 bases and J lost 2 bases. This CDR3 spans 17 amino acids. Germline V CDR1 and CDR2: SGDLS, YYNGEE. The sequencing used peripheral blood, collected in a trial of Ad26.COV2.S vaccine versus placebo. The clonotype was recovered from a person aged 18-60 years who received the Ad26.COV2.S COVID-19 vaccine or a placebo. The gene calls are TRBV9 and TRBJ2-3; TRBD2 aligns across 8 bases. Written as DNA, the CDR3 is TGTGCCAGCAGCGTAGATCCAGCGGGAGCTACCACAGATACGCAGTATTTT. Residues: CASSVDPAGATTDTQYF.